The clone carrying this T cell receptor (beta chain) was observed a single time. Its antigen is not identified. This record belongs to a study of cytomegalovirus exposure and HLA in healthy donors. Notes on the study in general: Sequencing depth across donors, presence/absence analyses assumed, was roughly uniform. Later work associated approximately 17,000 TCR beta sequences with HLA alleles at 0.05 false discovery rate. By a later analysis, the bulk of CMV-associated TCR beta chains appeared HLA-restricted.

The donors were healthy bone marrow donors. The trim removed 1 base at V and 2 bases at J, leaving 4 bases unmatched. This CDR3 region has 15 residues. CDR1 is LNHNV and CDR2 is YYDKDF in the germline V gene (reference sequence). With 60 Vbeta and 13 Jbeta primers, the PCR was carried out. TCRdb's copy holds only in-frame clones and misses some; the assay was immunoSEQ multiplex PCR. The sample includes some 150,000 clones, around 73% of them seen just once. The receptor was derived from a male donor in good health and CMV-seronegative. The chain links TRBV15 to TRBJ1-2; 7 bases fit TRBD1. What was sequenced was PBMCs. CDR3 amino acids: CATSRGQGVNYGYTF. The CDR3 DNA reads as TGTGCCACCAGCAGAGGGCAGGGGGTCAACTATGGCTACACCTTC.